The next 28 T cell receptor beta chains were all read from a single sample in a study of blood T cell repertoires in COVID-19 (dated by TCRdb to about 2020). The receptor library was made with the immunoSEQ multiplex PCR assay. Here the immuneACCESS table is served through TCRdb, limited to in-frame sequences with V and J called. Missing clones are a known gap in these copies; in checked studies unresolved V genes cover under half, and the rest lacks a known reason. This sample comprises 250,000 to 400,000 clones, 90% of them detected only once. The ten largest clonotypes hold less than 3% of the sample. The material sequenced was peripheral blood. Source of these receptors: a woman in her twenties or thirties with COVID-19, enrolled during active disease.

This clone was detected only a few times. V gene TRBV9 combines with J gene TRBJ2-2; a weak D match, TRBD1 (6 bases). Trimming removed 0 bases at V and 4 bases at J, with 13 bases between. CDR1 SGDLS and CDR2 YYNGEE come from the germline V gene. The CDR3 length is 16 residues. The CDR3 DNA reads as TGTGCCAGCAGCGTAGGGGGTACAGGGCCCACCGGGGAGCTGTTTTTT. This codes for CASSVGGTGPTGELFF.

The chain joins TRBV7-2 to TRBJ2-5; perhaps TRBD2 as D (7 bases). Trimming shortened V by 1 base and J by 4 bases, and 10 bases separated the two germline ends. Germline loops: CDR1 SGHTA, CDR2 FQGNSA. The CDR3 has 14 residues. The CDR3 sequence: CASSLERGGETQYF. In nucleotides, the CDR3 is TGTGCCAGCAGCTTAGAAAGGGGGGGAGAGACCCAGTACTTC.

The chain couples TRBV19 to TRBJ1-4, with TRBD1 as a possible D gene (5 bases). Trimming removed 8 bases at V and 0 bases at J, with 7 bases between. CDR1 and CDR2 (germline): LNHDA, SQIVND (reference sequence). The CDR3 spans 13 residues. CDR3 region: CASRGSTNEKLFF. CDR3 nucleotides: TGTGCCAGTCGGGGGTCAACTAATGAAAAACTGTTTTTT.

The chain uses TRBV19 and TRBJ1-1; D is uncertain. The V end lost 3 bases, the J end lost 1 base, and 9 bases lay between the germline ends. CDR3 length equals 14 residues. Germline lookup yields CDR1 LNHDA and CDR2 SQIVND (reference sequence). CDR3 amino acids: CASSMGRKNTEAFF. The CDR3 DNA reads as TGTGCCAGTAGTATGGGGAGGAAGAACACTGAAGCTTTCTTT.

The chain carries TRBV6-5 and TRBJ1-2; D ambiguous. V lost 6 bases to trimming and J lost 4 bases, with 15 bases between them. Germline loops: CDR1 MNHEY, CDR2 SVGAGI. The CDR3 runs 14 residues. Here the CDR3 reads CASSLEVLGYGYTF. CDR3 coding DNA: TGTGCCAGCAGCCTGGAGGTTTTGGGCTATGGCTACACCTTC.

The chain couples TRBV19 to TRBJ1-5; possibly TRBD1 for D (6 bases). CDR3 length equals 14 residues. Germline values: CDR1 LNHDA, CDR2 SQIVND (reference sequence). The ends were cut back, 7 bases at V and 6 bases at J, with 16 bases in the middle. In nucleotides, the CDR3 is TGTGCCAGTAAGAACAGGGAAGGGGGTCAGCCCCAGCATTTT. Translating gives CASKNREGGQPQHF.

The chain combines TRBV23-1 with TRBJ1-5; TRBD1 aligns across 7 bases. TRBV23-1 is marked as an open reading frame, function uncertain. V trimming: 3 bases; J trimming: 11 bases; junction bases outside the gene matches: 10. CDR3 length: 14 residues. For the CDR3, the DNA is TGCGCCAGCAGTCACAGGGGGGATGTGAATACCCAGCATTTT. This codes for CASSHRGDVNTQHF.

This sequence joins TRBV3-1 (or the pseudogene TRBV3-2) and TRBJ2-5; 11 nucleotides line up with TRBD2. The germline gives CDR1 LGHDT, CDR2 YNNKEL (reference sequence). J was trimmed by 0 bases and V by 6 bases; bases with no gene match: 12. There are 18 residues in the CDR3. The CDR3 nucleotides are TGTGCCAGCAGTCAGGGTCCCCGGACTAGCGGGTACCAAGAGACCCAGTACTTC. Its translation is CASSQGPRTSGYQETQYF.

The chain's CDR3 is CASYRDQSSGNTIYF. CDR3 nucleotide sequence: TGTGCCAGCTACAGGGACCAGAGCTCTGGAAACACCATATATTTT. The chain carries TRBV18 and TRBJ1-3; TRBD1 is a possible D gene (6 bases). Germline-derived CDR1 and CDR2 are KGHSH and LQKENI. This CDR3 contains 15 residues. The V and J ends lost 7 bases and 0 bases respectively, with 13 bases between them.

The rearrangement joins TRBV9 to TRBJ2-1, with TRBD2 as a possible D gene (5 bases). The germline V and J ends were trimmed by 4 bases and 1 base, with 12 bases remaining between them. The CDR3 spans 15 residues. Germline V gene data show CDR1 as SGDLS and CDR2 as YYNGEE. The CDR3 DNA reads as TGTGCCAGCAGCCCATCGGACTTTTCCTACAATGAGCAGTTCTTC. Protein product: CASSPSDFSYNEQFF.

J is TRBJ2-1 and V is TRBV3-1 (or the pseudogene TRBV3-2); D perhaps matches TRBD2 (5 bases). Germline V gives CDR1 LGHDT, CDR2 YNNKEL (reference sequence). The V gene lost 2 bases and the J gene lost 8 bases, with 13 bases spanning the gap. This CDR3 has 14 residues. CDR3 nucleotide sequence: TGTGCCAGCAGCCAACCCCTAAGGCGGGATGAGCAGTTCTTC. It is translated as CASSQPLRRDEQFF.

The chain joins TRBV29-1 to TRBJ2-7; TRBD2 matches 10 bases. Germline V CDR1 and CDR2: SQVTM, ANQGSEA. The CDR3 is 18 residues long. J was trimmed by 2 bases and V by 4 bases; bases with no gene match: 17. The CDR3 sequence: CSVGLPTPFGLAAYEQYF. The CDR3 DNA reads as TGCAGCGTTGGACTGCCTACCCCCTTTGGACTAGCGGCCTACGAGCAGTACTTC.

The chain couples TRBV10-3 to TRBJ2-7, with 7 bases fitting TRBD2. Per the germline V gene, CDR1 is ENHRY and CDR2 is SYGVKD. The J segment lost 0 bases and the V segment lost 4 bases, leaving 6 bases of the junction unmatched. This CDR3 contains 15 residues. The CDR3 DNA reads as TGTGCCATCAGTGGGACGGGAGGCAGCTCCTACGAGCAGTACTTC. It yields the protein CAISGTGGSSYEQYF.

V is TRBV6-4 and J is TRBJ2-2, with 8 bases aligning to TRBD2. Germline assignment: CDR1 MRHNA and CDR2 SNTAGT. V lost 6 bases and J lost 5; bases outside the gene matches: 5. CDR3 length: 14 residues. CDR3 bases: TGTGCCAGCAGGATAGCTAGCGGGACCGGGGAGCTGTTTTTT. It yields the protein CASRIASGTGELFF.

CDR3 bases: TGTGCCAGCAGCTCCCTCCAGTCGGAGACCCAGTACTTC. This encodes CASSSLQSETQYF. V and J are TRBV7-9 and TRBJ2-5; D gene unclear. Germline V lookup: CDR1 SEHNR, CDR2 FQNEAQ (reference sequence). The CDR3 is 13 amino acids. Between the trimmed V and J ends, which lost 4 bases and 5 bases, there was a span of 11 bases.

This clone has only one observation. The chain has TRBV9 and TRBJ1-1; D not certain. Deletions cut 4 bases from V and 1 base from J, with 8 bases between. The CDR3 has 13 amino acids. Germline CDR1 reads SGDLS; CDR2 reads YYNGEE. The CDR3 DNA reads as TGTGCCAGCAGCCCCCATTGGAACACTGAAGCTTTCTTT. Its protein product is CASSPHWNTEAFF.

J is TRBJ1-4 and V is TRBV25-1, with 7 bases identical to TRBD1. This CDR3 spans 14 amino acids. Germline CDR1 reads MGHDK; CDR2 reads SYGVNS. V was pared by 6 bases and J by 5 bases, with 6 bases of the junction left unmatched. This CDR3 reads CASSRQGPNEKLFF. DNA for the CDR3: TGTGCCAGCAGCAGACAGGGCCCAAATGAAAAACTGTTTTTT.

As DNA, the CDR3 is TGTGCCAGCAGCCAGGGAGTGGCGGGTATCACAGATACGCAGTATTTT. It encodes CASSQGVAGITDTQYF. The J gene is TRBJ2-3, the V gene TRBV3-1 (or the pseudogene TRBV3-2); maybe TRBD2 (5 bases). The germline CDR1 and CDR2 sequences are LGHDT and YNNKEL (reference sequence). With 3 bases removed from V and 2 bases from J, the gap between germline ends came to 15 bases. The CDR3 spans 16 residues.

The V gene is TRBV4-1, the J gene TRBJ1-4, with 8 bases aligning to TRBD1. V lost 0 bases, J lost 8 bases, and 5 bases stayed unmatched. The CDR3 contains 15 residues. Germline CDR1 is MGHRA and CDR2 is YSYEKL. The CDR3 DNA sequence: TGCGCCAGCAGCCAAGAGGCACAGGGGGACGAAAAACTGTTTTTT. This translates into CASSQEAQGDEKLFF.

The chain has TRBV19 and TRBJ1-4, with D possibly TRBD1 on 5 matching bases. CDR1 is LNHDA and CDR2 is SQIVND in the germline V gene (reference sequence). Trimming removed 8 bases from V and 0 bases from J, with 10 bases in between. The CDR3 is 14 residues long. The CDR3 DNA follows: TGTGCCAGTCGGACATTTGCAACTAATGAAAAACTGTTTTTT. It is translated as CASRTFATNEKLFF.

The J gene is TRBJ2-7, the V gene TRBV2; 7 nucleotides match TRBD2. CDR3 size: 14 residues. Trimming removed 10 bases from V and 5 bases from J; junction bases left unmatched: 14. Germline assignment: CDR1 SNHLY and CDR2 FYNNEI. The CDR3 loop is CATSRREGQDEQYF. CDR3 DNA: TGTGCCACCTCACGGAGGGAGGGCCAAGACGAGCAGTACTTC. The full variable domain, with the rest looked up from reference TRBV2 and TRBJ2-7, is EPEVTQTPSHQVTQMGQEVILRCVPISNHLYFYWYRQILGQKVEFLVSFYNNEISEKSEIFDDQFSVERPDGSNFTLKIRSTKLEDSAMYFCATSRREGQDEQYFGPGTRLTVT.

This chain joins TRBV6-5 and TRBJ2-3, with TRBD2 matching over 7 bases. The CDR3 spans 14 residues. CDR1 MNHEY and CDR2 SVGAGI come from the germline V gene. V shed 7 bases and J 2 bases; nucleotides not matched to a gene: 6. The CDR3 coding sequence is TGTGCCAGCAAATCTAGCGGTTTCACAGATACGCAGTATTTT. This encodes CASKSSGFTDTQYF.

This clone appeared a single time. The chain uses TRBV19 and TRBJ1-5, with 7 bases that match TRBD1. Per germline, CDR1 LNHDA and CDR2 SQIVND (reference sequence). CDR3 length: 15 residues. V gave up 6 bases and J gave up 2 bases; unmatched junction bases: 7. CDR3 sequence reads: CASRTGTAGNQPQHF. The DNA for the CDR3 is TGTGCCAGTAGAACCGGGACAGCTGGCAATCAGCCCCAGCATTTT.

CDR3 amino acids: CASSPRQPQETQYF. For the CDR3, the DNA is TGTGCCAGCAGTCCGCGACAGCCTCAAGAGACCCAGTACTTC. This chain joins TRBV27 and TRBJ2-5; D possibly corresponds to TRBD1 (5 bases). V was clipped by 5 bases and J by 2 bases, with 12 bases between them. CDR3 length: 14 residues. From germline, CDR1 is MNHEY and CDR2 SMNVEV (reference sequence).

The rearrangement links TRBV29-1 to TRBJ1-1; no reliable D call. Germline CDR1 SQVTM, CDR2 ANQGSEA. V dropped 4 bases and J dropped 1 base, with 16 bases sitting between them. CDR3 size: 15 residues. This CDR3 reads CSVGKRLAPNTEAFF. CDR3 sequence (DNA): TGCAGCGTTGGCAAGAGGCTGGCACCGAACACTGAAGCTTTCTTT. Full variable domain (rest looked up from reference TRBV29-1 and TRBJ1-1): SAVISQKPSRDICQRGTSLTIQCQVDSQVTMMFWYRQQPGQSLTLIATANQGSEATYESGFVIDKFPISRPNLTFSTLTVSNMSPEDSSIYLCSVGKRLAPNTEAFFGQGTRLTVV.

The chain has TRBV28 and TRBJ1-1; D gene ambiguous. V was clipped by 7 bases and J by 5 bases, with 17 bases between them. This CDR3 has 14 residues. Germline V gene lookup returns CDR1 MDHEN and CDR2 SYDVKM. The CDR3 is CASKQRGEWTEAFF. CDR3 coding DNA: TGTGCCAGCAAACAACGCGGGGAGTGGACTGAAGCTTTCTTT.

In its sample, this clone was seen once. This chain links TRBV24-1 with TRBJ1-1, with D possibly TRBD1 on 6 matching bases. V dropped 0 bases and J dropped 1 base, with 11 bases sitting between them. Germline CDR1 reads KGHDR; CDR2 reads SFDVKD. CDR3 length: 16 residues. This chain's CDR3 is CATSDLVGHKNTEAFF. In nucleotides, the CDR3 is TGTGCCACCAGTGATTTGGTGGGACACAAGAACACTGAAGCTTTCTTT.

CDR3 loop: CASRPPGKDFPGDTEAFF. The CDR3 nucleotides read TGCGCCAGCAGACCTCCGGGGAAAGACTTTCCGGGGGACACTGAAGCTTTCTTT. The gene calls are TRBV5-1 and TRBJ1-1; the D gene is possibly TRBD1 (5 bases). CDR1 SGHRS and CDR2 YFSETQ come from the germline V gene. This CDR3 has 18 residues. Trimming pared 5 bases from V and 3 bases from J, leaving 26 bases between. Combining the CDR3 with reference TRBV5-1 and TRBJ1-1 gives the whole variable domain KAGVTQTPRYLIKTRGQQVTLSCSPISGHRSVSWYQQTPGQGLQFLFEYFSETQRNKGNFPGRFSGRQFSNSRSEMNVSTLELGDSALYLCASRPPGKDFPGDTEAFFGQGTRLTVV.